Below, 30 T cell receptor beta chains from the same sample are listed, as sequenced in a study of T-cell memory formation after mild COVID-19. TCRdb analysed the 5' RACE reads with MiXCR anew, one entry per CDR3 protein. The sample records about 110,000 distinct CDR3 sequences, 17% being singletons. Sequenced material: PBMCs or a T cell subset sorted from them (not recorded which). These TCRs come from an adult woman who had mild COVID-19 (a few samples of this study predate the infection). Cell type and time point are not known.

This chain uses TRBV10-3 with TRBJ2-3; D call uncertain. CDR1 is ENHRY and CDR2 is SYGVKD in the germline V gene. Deletions cut 3 bases from V and 4 bases from J, with 17 bases between. The CDR3 runs 16 residues. The CDR3 DNA is TGTGCCATCAGTGATCGGAACAGCGCCTCGGCAGATACGCAGTATTTT. This codes for CAISDRNSASADTQYF.

The chain carries TRBV5-1 and TRBJ1-1; a possible D gene is TRBD1 (6 bases). CDR1 SGHRS and CDR2 YFSETQ come from the germline V gene. Trimming pared 3 bases from V and 2 bases from J, leaving 14 bases between. This CDR3 spans 15 amino acids. The CDR3 loop reads CASSSQPQGNTEAFF. The DNA of the CDR3 is TGCGCCAGCAGCTCGCAACCACAGGGTAACACTGAAGCTTTCTTT.

The genes are TRBV7-9 and TRBJ2-5; D remains unclear. Germline assignment: CDR1 SEHNR and CDR2 FQNEAQ (reference sequence). V was clipped by 1 base and J by 4 bases, with 13 bases between them. This CDR3 has 15 amino acids. CDR3 residues: CASSLGALWVETQYF. CDR3 sequence (DNA): TGTGCCAGCAGCTTAGGGGCGCTATGGGTAGAGACCCAGTACTTC.

This chain uses TRBV4-2 with TRBJ2-2; D not resolved. CDR3 length: 15 amino acids. The germline CDR1 and CDR2 sequences are LGHNA and YNFKEQ. Trimming left V 4 bases short and J 0 bases short, with 9 bases between. Here the CDR3 reads CASSPFLSNTGELFF. The DNA for the CDR3 is TGTGCCAGCAGCCCATTTCTGTCGAACACCGGGGAGCTGTTTTTT.

This clonotype appeared many times. The chain employs TRBV7-6 and TRBJ2-1; a possible D gene is TRBD2 (6 bases). Per germline, CDR1 SGHVS and CDR2 FNYEAQ. V gave up 1 base and J gave up 0 bases, with 19 bases separating them. CDR3 length: 19 residues. The CDR3 nucleotides are TGTGCCAGCAGCTTAGAACGAGGGACTTATAAAAGCTCCTACAATGAGCAGTTCTTC. Translated, it gives CASSLERGTYKSSYNEQFF.

This clonotype was found a few times. The chain joins TRBV12-3 or TRBV12-4 to TRBJ2-2; D possibly corresponds to TRBD2 (5 bases). The CDR3 runs to 15 residues. Trimming removed 3 bases at V and 3 bases at J, with 11 bases between. This CDR3 reads CASSLARGYTGELFF. CDR3 in DNA: TGTGCCAGCAGTTTGGCCCGAGGGTACACCGGGGAGCTGTTTTTT.

Only a few counts were recorded for this clonotype. The chain carries TRBV29-1 and TRBJ1-2; D not certain. CDR1 and CDR2 from the germline V gene are SQVTM and ANQGSEA. With 2 bases removed from V and 2 bases from J, the gap between germline ends came to 9 bases. This CDR3 is 13 amino acids long. CDR3 in DNA: TGCAGCGTTGAAAATGCAGGCAACTATGGCTACACCTTC. Protein sequence: CSVENAGNYGYTF.

This clonotype was found a few times. The V call is TRBV7-6, the J call TRBJ2-2; D unclear. The CDR3 is made up of 17 amino acids. V lost 5 bases and J 1 base, leaving 17 bases between the germline ends. Germline V CDR1 and CDR2: SGHVS, FNYEAQ. The CDR3 DNA sequence: TGTGCCAGCAGCCCCGTTCTCGACACCCAGAACACCGGGGAGCTGTTTTTT. Protein product: CASSPVLDTQNTGELFF.

The chain couples TRBV4-2 to TRBJ2-7; D not certain. This CDR3 contains 16 residues. CDR1 is LGHNA, CDR2 YNFKEQ, per germline. Deletions cut 1 base from V and 3 bases from J, with 16 bases between. CDR3 in DNA: TGTGCCAGCAGCCAAGGCGGCTTCGGACGGTTCTACGAGCAGTACTTC. Its protein is CASSQGGFGRFYEQYF.

J is TRBJ1-1 and V is TRBV4-1, with TRBD1 as a possible D gene (6 bases). This CDR3 is 13 amino acids long. The V gene lost 3 bases and the J gene lost 1 base, with 6 bases spanning the gap. Germline CDR1 is MGHRA and CDR2 is YSYEKL. The CDR3 DNA sequence: TGCGCCAGCAGCCAGACAGGGAACACTGAAGCTTTCTTT. This encodes CASSQTGNTEAFF.

The V and J genes are TRBV27 and TRBJ2-7; 7 nucleotides line up with TRBD1. V lost 9 bases to trimming and J lost 4 bases; unmatched junction nucleotides: 9. The CDR3 totals 13 residues. Germline CDR1 and CDR2: MNHEY and SMNVEV (reference sequence). CDR3: CASGSGTAYEQYF. DNA for the CDR3: TGTGCCAGTGGATCCGGGACAGCTTACGAGCAGTACTTC.

The gene calls are TRBV10-3 and TRBJ1-1; D ambiguous. The germline CDR1 and CDR2 sequences are ENHRY and SYGVKD. The CDR3 has 15 amino acids. Between the trimmed V and J ends, which lost 3 bases and 0 bases, there was a span of 11 bases. CDR3 coding DNA: TGTGCCATCAGTGATGTAGGTTCCGTGAACACTGAAGCTTTCTTT. This sequence encodes CAISDVGSVNTEAFF.

The gene calls are TRBV4-1 and TRBJ2-2, with TRBD2 matching over 9 bases. V shed 4 bases, J shed 4 bases, and the junction held 10 bases outside the gene matches. Germline V lookup: CDR1 MGHRA, CDR2 YSYEKL. This CDR3 is built from 17 residues. CDR3 in amino acids: CASSPQSGLAPTGELFF. DNA of the CDR3: TGCGCCAGCAGCCCCCAGAGCGGACTAGCGCCCACCGGGGAGCTGTTTTTT.

The V call is TRBV7-6, the J call TRBJ2-1, with D maybe TRBD2 (5 bases). V was cut by 1 base and J by 4 bases, with 8 bases left in between. Germline CDR1 is SGHVS and CDR2 is FNYEAQ. This CDR3 is 14 amino acids long. The CDR3, as DNA: TGTGCCAGCAGCTTAGGTAGGGAGTACAATGAGCAGTTCTTC. This sequence encodes CASSLGREYNEQFF.

The rearrangement links TRBV7-8 to TRBJ2-5; the D gene is possibly TRBD2 (5 bases). Trimming stripped 2 bases from V and 4 bases from J, with 20 bases between. The CDR3 extends over 17 amino acids. Germline V gene sequence: CDR1 SGHVS, CDR2 FQNEAQ. The CDR3: CASSLYSAAPEGETQYF. The CDR3 nucleotides are TGTGCCAGCAGCTTATACTCCGCGGCCCCAGAGGGAGAGACCCAGTACTTC.

The chain links TRBV9 to TRBJ1-1; D is unresolved. The germline V gene encodes CDR1 SGDLS and CDR2 YYNGEE. CDR3 length: 13 amino acids. V was pared by 0 bases and J by 7 bases, with 10 bases between. CDR3 DNA: TGTGCCAGCAGCGTAGTTGGGGAGAATGAAGCTTTCTTT. Translation gives CASSVVGENEAFF.

The rearrangement links TRBV7-9 to TRBJ2-2, with D possibly TRBD2 on 5 matching bases. Germline lookup yields CDR1 SEHNR and CDR2 FQNEAQ (reference sequence). The V end lost 8 bases, the J end lost 3 bases, and 10 bases lay between the germline ends. This CDR3 has 13 residues. The CDR3 sequence is CASPGFDTGELFF. The CDR3 DNA reads as TGTGCCAGCCCGGGGTTTGACACCGGGGAGCTGTTTTTT.

The gene calls are TRBV29-1 and TRBJ2-7, with D possibly being TRBD2 (5 bases). Germline lookup yields CDR1 SQVTM and CDR2 ANQGSEA. V was cut by 7 bases and J by 0 bases, with 16 bases left in between. This CDR3 is built from 14 residues. CDR3 in DNA: TGCAGCGGAGCAGCGGCCTGGGACTCCTACGAGCAGTACTTC. The encoded protein is CSGAAAWDSYEQYF.

In this sample, this clonotype turned up once. The chain joins TRBV7-2 to TRBJ2-7; D may be TRBD1 (5 bases). With 5 bases removed from V and 0 bases from J, the gap between germline ends came to 8 bases. This CDR3 is 13 amino acids long. Germline values: CDR1 SGHTA, CDR2 FQGNSA. The chain's CDR3 is CASSRQNSYEQYF. CDR3 nucleotides: TGTGCCAGCAGCCGACAGAACTCCTACGAGCAGTACTTC.

This clonotype has more than one count but fewer than ten. The gene calls are TRBV29-1 and TRBJ2-3, with D possibly matching TRBD2 (6 bases). The V end was cut by 4 bases, the J end by 3 bases, with 11 bases between. Germline-derived CDR1 and CDR2 are SQVTM and ANQGSEA. This CDR3 is built from 13 residues. CDR3 sequence reads: CSVVGRGTDTQYF. The CDR3 DNA reads TGCAGCGTTGTCGGGCGGGGAACAGATACGCAGTATTTT.

DNA of the CDR3: TGCAGTGCTAGAGAGGCGGGGAACCGGGAGCTGTTTTTT. Encoded protein: CSAREAGNRELFF. V is TRBV20-1 and J is TRBJ2-2, with TRBD2 as a possible D gene (6 bases). The germline V and J ends were trimmed by 0 bases and 9 bases, with 11 bases remaining between them. Germline CDR1 DFQATT, CDR2 SNEGSKA (reference sequence). This CDR3 is 13 amino acids long.

V and J are TRBV4-1 and TRBJ1-5; TRBD1 matches at 11 bases. The CDR3 extends over 15 amino acids. Unmatched junction bases numbered 5, after V lost 4 bases and J lost 6 bases. CDR1 MGHRA and CDR2 YSYEKL come from the germline V gene. This CDR3 reads CASSRGTGGSQPQHF. Here the CDR3 DNA reads TGCGCCAGCAGCCGGGGGACAGGGGGAAGTCAGCCCCAGCATTTT.

This clonotype was found a few times. This sequence joins TRBV4-1 and TRBJ2-2; D remains unclear. V was shortened by 1 base and J by 7 bases, with 13 bases between the two germline ends. The germline gives CDR1 MGHRA, CDR2 YSYEKL. The CDR3 runs 15 residues. The CDR3 loop reads CASSQGVRVGGELFF. CDR3 coding DNA: TGCGCCAGCAGCCAAGGGGTTAGGGTTGGCGGGGAGCTGTTTTTT.

This rearrangement joins TRBV7-2 to TRBJ1-5; D possibly corresponds to TRBD1 (6 bases). The CDR3 spans 18 residues. The ends were cut back, 1 base at V and 0 bases at J, with 16 bases in the middle. Looked up from germline, CDR1 is SGHTA and CDR2 is FQGNSA. The CDR3 here is CASSLGLIGGDSNQPQHF. The CDR3 DNA reads TGTGCCAGCAGCTTAGGGTTGATAGGGGGAGATAGCAATCAGCCCCAGCATTTT.

This chain joins TRBV24-1 and TRBJ1-5; D is unclear. Looked up from germline, CDR1 is KGHDR and CDR2 is SFDVKD. V lost 3 bases, J lost 7 bases, and 6 bases lay in between. The CDR3 runs to 12 residues. The CDR3 sequence is CATSDREQPQHF. CDR3 nucleotides: TGTGCCACCAGTGATAGGGAGCAGCCCCAGCATTTT.

This chain connects TRBV14 to TRBJ2-7; a possible D gene is TRBD2 (6 bases). In germline, CDR1 is SGHDN, CDR2 FVKESK. Trimming took 5 bases from V and 3 from J, leaving 14 bases between them. CDR3 length: 14 amino acids. The CDR3 here is CASSIGTLGYEQYF. The CDR3 DNA sequence: TGTGCCAGCAGCATCGGGACTCTTGGCTACGAGCAGTACTTC.

This chain connects TRBV29-1 to TRBJ2-3; D is ambiguous. Germline V CDR1 and CDR2: SQVTM, ANQGSEA. Trimming shortened V by 0 bases and J by 2 bases, and 12 bases separated the two germline ends. The CDR3 consists of 15 residues. The DNA for the CDR3 is TGCAGCGTTGAAGATCCGGTTGAATACACAGATACGCAGTATTTT. Translation gives CSVEDPVEYTDTQYF.

Comments on this clonotype: The junction does not match germline at one end; this may be a read error. The genes are TRBV4-1 and TRBJ2-7; TRBD2 agrees at 13 bases. The CDR3 runs to 17 residues. Germline-derived CDR1 and CDR2 are MGHRA and YSYEKL. The CDR3 region has the DNA TGCGCCTGCAGCCGATCCGACGGACTAGCGGGGGAGGACGAGCAGTACTTC. Its translation is CACSRSDGLAGEDEQYF.

The V gene is TRBV9, the J gene TRBJ2-7; 7 nucleotides line up with TRBD2. Germline V gene data show CDR1 as SGDLS and CDR2 as YYNGEE. The ends lost 0 bases at V and 4 bases at J; junction bases unmatched: 7. This CDR3 has 15 residues. Here the CDR3 reads CASSVEPGRDYEQYF. The CDR3 nucleotides are TGTGCCAGCAGCGTAGAGCCGGGGAGGGATTACGAGCAGTACTTC.

The CDR3 nucleotides read TGTGCCAGCAGTTACACCGAGAGCAATCAGCCCCAGCATTTT. It yields the protein CASSYTESNQPQHF. The chain carries TRBV6-2 or TRBV6-3 and TRBJ1-5; D unclear. The CDR3 is made up of 14 amino acids. V gave up 2 bases and J gave up 1 base, with 6 bases separating them. CDR1 and CDR2 (germline): MNHEY, SVGEGT.